Each of the 23 T cell receptor beta chains below was sequenced from the same sample in a study of shared clonotypes between healthy human individuals. Produced via immunoSEQ multiplex PCR; TCRdb's table is partial and in-frame only. Of about 2.3 million clones in the sample, roughly 92% were seen once. The specimen sequenced was naive CD4+ T cells from PBMCs. Subset defined: CD45RA+ positively selected. The receptors were gathered from a man between 18 and 29 years old in good health. Some clones in this sample may be carry-over from other donors' samples.

The chain employs TRBV5-1 and TRBJ1-1; D possibly corresponds to TRBD1 (5 bases). The CDR3 is made up of 15 amino acids. Looked up from germline, CDR1 is SGHRS and CDR2 is YFSETQ. V lost 2 bases and J lost 4, with 15 bases in between. This CDR3 reads CASSFGIQGTTEAFF. CDR3 DNA: TGCGCCAGCAGCTTTGGAATCCAGGGAACCACTGAAGCTTTCTTT.

This chain connects TRBV11-3 to TRBJ2-3; possible D gene TRBD2, 5 bases. The CDR3 runs to 15 residues. Germline V gene sequence: CDR1 SGHNT, CDR2 YENEEA. The V and J ends lost 1 base and 2 bases respectively, with 10 bases between them. CDR3: CASSLGVGDTDTQYF. CDR3 DNA sequence: TGTGCCAGCAGCTTAGGCGTGGGAGACACAGATACGCAGTATTTT.

V is TRBV6-6 and J is TRBJ2-7, with a possible D match to TRBD2 (7 bases). CDR3 size: 15 residues. CDR1 and CDR2 from the germline V gene are MNHNY and SVGAGI (reference sequence). V lost 5 bases, J lost 6 bases, and 20 bases lay in between. DNA for the CDR3: TGTGCCAGCAGTCGATTAAACGCGGGGGCCTTCGAGCAGTACTTC. Its protein is CASSRLNAGAFEQYF.

About this clone: Other DNA sequences from this sample encode an identical CDR3 as well. This chain connects TRBV5-6 to TRBJ2-7, with 9 nucleotides matching TRBD1. The CDR3 runs to 15 residues. Looked up from germline, CDR1 is SGHDT and CDR2 is YYEEEE. V gave up 0 bases and J gave up 1 base; unmatched junction bases: 2. Here the CDR3 reads CASSLVGQGSYEQYF. The CDR3 region has the DNA TGTGCCAGCAGCTTGGTAGGACAGGGGTCCTACGAGCAGTACTTC.

The rearrangement links TRBV14 to TRBJ1-2; TRBD1 agrees at 10 bases. Germline V gives CDR1 SGHDN, CDR2 FVKESK. This CDR3 contains 15 residues. The ends lost 3 bases at V and 4 bases at J; junction bases unmatched: 5. In DNA form, the CDR3 reads TGTGCCAGCAGCCATTCGGGACAGGGGACCTATGGCTACACCTTC. Encoded protein: CASSHSGQGTYGYTF.

The J gene is TRBJ2-7, the V gene TRBV27; 7 bases line up with TRBD2. CDR1 MNHEY and CDR2 SMNVEV come from the germline V gene (reference sequence). V shed 6 bases and J 3 bases; nucleotides not matched to a gene: 5. The CDR3 is made up of 13 amino acids. As DNA, the CDR3 is TGTGCCAGCAGCCGGGACTACATCTACGAGCAGTACTTC. Amino acid sequence: CASSRDYIYEQYF.

The V call is TRBV18, the J call TRBJ2-1, with 14 bases aligning to TRBD2. The CDR3 is 17 amino acids. The V gene end was trimmed by 8 bases and the J gene end by 4 bases; junction bases not matched to a gene: 10. CDR1 is KGHSH, CDR2 LQKENI, per germline. CDR3 amino acids: CASTGTSGSFRYNEQFF. The CDR3 nucleotides read TGTGCCAGCACAGGGACTAGCGGGAGTTTTCGGTACAATGAGCAGTTCTTC.

This sequence joins TRBV4-2 and TRBJ2-7; TRBD1 agrees at 10 bases. CDR3 length equals 16 residues. Losses at the gene ends were 2 bases for V and 1 base for J; bases not matched to a gene: 5. Germline loops: CDR1 LGHNA, CDR2 YNFKEQ. The CDR3 DNA reads TGTGCCAGCAGCCAACGGACAGGGGGGAATTCCTACGAGCAGTACTTC. Its translation is CASSQRTGGNSYEQYF.

J is TRBJ1-1 and V is TRBV6-6; D not certain. Germline values: CDR1 MNHNY, CDR2 SVGAGI (reference sequence). The CDR3 runs to 16 residues. The V end was cut by 5 bases, the J end by 0 bases, with 16 bases between. CDR3 protein: CASSHRDQGMNTEAFF. The CDR3 nucleotides are TGTGCCAGCAGTCACAGAGATCAAGGGATGAACACTGAAGCTTTCTTT.

This clone was counted once. The chain links TRBV29-1 to TRBJ1-2; 8 bases are shared with TRBD1. The CDR3 totals 12 residues. V lost 1 base and J lost 8; bases outside the gene matches: 3. Per germline, CDR1 SQVTM and CDR2 ANQGSEA. CDR3 in amino acids: CSVEGRGRGYTF. The CDR3 coding sequence is TGCAGCGTTGAAGGCAGGGGGCGAGGCTACACCTTC.

Note on this clone: Different DNA sequences within this sample yield the same CDR3. V usage is TRBV7-9 and J usage is TRBJ1-5; 10 bases agree with TRBD1. CDR3 length: 15 residues. Germline-derived CDR1 and CDR2 are SEHNR and FQNEAQ (reference sequence). V lost 3 bases, J lost 4 bases, and 3 bases stayed unmatched. The CDR3: CASSFGTGVNQPQHF. CDR3 sequence (DNA): TGTGCCAGCAGCTTCGGGACAGGGGTTAATCAGCCCCAGCATTTT.

The chain recombines TRBV9 with TRBJ2-2; TRBD2 matches 12 bases. J gave up 2 bases and V 0 bases, and 5 bases lay outside the gene matches. Per germline, CDR1 SGDLS and CDR2 YYNGEE. This CDR3 spans 18 amino acids. CDR3 sequence (DNA): TGTGCCAGCAGCGTAGGGCTAGCGGGAGGGATCAACACCGGGGAGCTGTTTTTT. It specifies CASSVGLAGGINTGELFF.

The V gene is TRBV19, the J gene TRBJ1-5; perhaps TRBD1 as D (5 bases). Germline CDR1 is LNHDA and CDR2 is SQIVND (reference sequence). The V gene lost 3 bases and the J gene lost 5 bases, with 8 bases spanning the gap. The CDR3 has 13 residues. CDR3 nucleotides: TGTGCCAGTAGTATGGGCAGGGATCAGCCCCAGCATTTT. It yields the protein CASSMGRDQPQHF.

Concerning this clone: A much larger clone differs from this one at a single base, so this may be a read error. The same CDR3 can be traced to other DNA sequences in this sample. J is TRBJ1-5 and V is TRBV2; 7 nucleotides line up with TRBD1. With V trimmed by 4 bases and J by 2 bases, 2 bases remained unmatched. This CDR3 is built from 14 residues. Germline V gene sequence: CDR1 SNHLY, CDR2 FYNNEI. CDR3 loop: CASSGTGGNQPQHF. CDR3 DNA sequence: TGTGCCAGCAGTGGCACAGGGGGCAATCAGCCCCAGCATTTT.

This chain joins TRBV7-8 and TRBJ1-3; D remains unclear. The CDR3 runs to 13 residues. CDR1 and CDR2 (germline): SGHVS, FQNEAQ. V lost 4 bases, J lost 0 bases, and 4 bases lay in between. Here the CDR3 DNA reads TGTGCCAGCAGCTGGGACTCTGGAAACACCATATATTTT. Protein: CASSWDSGNTIYF. The full variable domain, with the rest looked up from reference TRBV7-8 and TRBJ1-3, is GAGVSQSPRYKVAKRGQDVALRCDPISGHVSLFWYQQALGQGPEFLTYFQNEAQLDKSGLPSDRFFAERPEGSVSTLKIQRTQQEDSAVYLCASSWDSGNTIYFGEGSWLTVV.

The gene calls are TRBV19 and TRBJ1-2; D not resolved. Germline CDR1 LNHDA, CDR2 SQIVND (reference sequence). The CDR3 is 14 amino acids. V was cut by 5 bases and J by 4 bases, with 14 bases left in between. The CDR3 DNA is TGTGCCAGTAGTGCCCCCCGCCAGACCTATGGCTACACCTTC. Protein product: CASSAPRQTYGYTF.

The V gene is TRBV7-3, the J gene TRBJ2-5, with 8 bases lining up with TRBD1. CDR3 length: 14 amino acids. Germline V CDR1 and CDR2: SGHTA, FQGTGA. The V and J ends lost 5 bases and 5 bases, in that order; junction bases with no gene match: 7. The CDR3 sequence is CASSATGVGETQYF. The CDR3 bases are TGTGCCAGCAGCGCGACAGGGGTTGGGGAGACCCAGTACTTC.

This rearrangement joins TRBV6-1 to TRBJ1-4; the D is unclear. The CDR3 is 13 amino acids. V was shortened by 5 bases and J by 5 bases, with 9 bases between the two germline ends. Germline V lookup: CDR1 MNHNS, CDR2 SASEGT. The CDR3 nucleotides read TGTGCCAGCAGTACCCGTCCCAATGAAAAACTGTTTTTT. Protein: CASSTRPNEKLFF.

The genes are TRBV23-1 and TRBJ1-2; D not certain. TRBV23-1 is designated an ORF whose function remains uncertain. Between the trimmed V and J ends, which lost 11 bases and 6 bases, there was a span of 16 bases. The CDR3 has 12 residues. DNA for the CDR3: TGCGCCGCGGAGAGGTTGCGGAATGGCTACACCTTC. Translated: CAAERLRNGYTF.

This chain uses TRBV7-9 with TRBJ2-5; the D call may be TRBD1 or TRBD2 (6 bases each). The germline V gene encodes CDR1 SEHNR and CDR2 FQNEAQ (reference sequence). V was cut by 6 bases and J by 2 bases, with 16 bases left in between. The CDR3 has 15 amino acids. The CDR3 DNA sequence: TGTGCCAGCAGTCCAATCCAGGGGAGGCAAGAGACCCAGTACTTC. It encodes CASSPIQGRQETQYF.

The chain is built from TRBV5-4 and TRBJ1-4; 7 positions agree with TRBD1. The V and J ends lost 4 bases and 3 bases, in that order; junction bases with no gene match: 6. The germline V gene encodes CDR1 SGHNT and CDR2 YYREEE (reference sequence). The CDR3 covers 15 residues. For the CDR3, the DNA is TGTGCCAGCAGCGAAACCGGGACAGCTAATGAAAAACTGTTTTTT. Translating it yields CASSETGTANEKLFF.

Only one count was recorded for this clone. V usage is TRBV5-6 and J usage is TRBJ2-2, with TRBD2 as a possible D gene (6 bases). V lost 2 bases and J 1 base, leaving 12 bases between the germline ends. The CDR3 runs 16 residues. CDR1 SGHDT and CDR2 YYEEEE come from the germline V gene. The CDR3 DNA reads TGTGCCAGCAGCTTTCTGGGGGGATTGAACACCGGGGAGCTGTTTTTT. This gives the protein CASSFLGGLNTGELFF.

The J gene is TRBJ1-2, the V gene TRBV19; D remains unclear. CDR1 is LNHDA and CDR2 is SQIVND in the germline V gene (reference sequence). Trimming removed 3 bases at V and 8 bases at J, with 10 bases between. The CDR3 is made up of 12 amino acids. DNA of the CDR3: TGTGCCAGTAGTATCTTATATGGAGGCTACACCTTC. It yields the protein CASSILYGGYTF.